The TCR beta chain described here comes from a study of shared clonotypes between healthy human individuals. Germline V gives CDR1 SGHAT, CDR2 FQNNGV. The CDR3 is 15 residues long. V was cut by 0 bases and J by 6 bases, with 13 bases left in between. With respect to this clone: Its target is not known.

Produced via immunoSEQ multiplex PCR; TCRdb's table is partial and in-frame only. Of about 530,000 clones listed, roughly 79% are singletons. Study observations and caveats: It was the few donors that limited the genetic and exposure-history diversity represented.

The TCR sequence derives from a woman between 40 and 50 years old in good health. Some clones in this sample may be carry-over from other donors' samples. Sequenced: PBMCs. This sequence joins TRBV11-2 and TRBJ2-3, with D maybe TRBD2 (5 bases). The CDR3 coding sequence is TGTGCCAGCAGCTTAGATCTCACTAGAGGGGATACGCAGTATTTT. Amino acid sequence: CASSLDLTRGDTQYF.